This T cell receptor beta chain derives from a study of spatial heterogeneity in lung cancer. Findings and caveats of the study: Expanded alpha and beta TCR counts within tumors tracked tumor mutation counts.

Germline loops: CDR1 LNHDA, CDR2 SQIVND (reference sequence). CDR3 length: 13 residues. V lost 6 bases, J lost 10 bases, and 18 bases lay in between. TCR cDNA molecules each carried a unique molecular identifier. TCRdb fed the 5' RACE reads into MiXCR, producing one record per CDR3 protein. The data show about 9,100 distinct CDR3 sequences, with over 6% seen just once and less than 8.5% held by the top ten. Described time point: sample taken at primary tumor resection. The 60 to 90 donors had untreated early-stage non-small cell lung cancer. Unsorted whole RNA samples from tumor, nontumor lung or frozen PBMC were sequenced. By share, this clonotype ranks as medium-sized. Its specificity is unknown.

The clonotype comes from a female donor with early-stage non-small cell lung cancer. The chain uses TRBV19 and TRBJ1-2; D remains unclear. Sequencing was performed on lung tumor tissue, taken at surgery. The CDR3 DNA is TGTGCCAGTAGGGGAGTTGACCGCGGGGACTACACCTTC. Encoded protein: CASRGVDRGDYTF.